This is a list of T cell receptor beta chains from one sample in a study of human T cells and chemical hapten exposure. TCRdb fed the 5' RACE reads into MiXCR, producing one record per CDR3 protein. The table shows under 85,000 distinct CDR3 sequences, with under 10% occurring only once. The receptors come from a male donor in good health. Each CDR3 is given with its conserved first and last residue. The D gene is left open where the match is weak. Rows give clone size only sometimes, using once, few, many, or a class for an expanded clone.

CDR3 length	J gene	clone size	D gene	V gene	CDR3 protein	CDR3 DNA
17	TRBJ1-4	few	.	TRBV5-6	CASSPTGAEVANEKLFF	TGTGCCAGCAGCCCCACGGGGGCGGAGGTGGCTAATGAAAAACTGTTTTTT
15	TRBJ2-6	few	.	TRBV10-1	CASSGVASGANVLTF	TGCGCCAGCAGCGGTGTCGCCTCCGGGGCCAACGTCCTGACTTTC
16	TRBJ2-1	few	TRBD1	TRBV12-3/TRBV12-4	CASSGRSLRDSDEQFF	TGTGCCAGCAGTGGTAGGAGCCTCCGGGACAGCGATGAGCAGTTCTTC
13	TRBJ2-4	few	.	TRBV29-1	CSVARGGEDIQYF	TGCAGCGTTGCCCGTGGGGGCGAGGACATTCAGTACTTC
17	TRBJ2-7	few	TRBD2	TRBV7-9	CASSPQRDSGSLYEQYF	TGTGCCAGCAGCCCCCAGCGGGATAGCGGGAGTCTTTACGAGCAGTACTTC
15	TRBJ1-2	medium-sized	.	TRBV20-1	CSARDGTAEIYGYTF	TGCAGTGCTAGAGATGGTACAGCGGAAATCTATGGCTACACCTTC
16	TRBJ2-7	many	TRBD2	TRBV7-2	CASSFYGLAGSYEQYF	TGTGCCAGCAGCTTCTACGGACTAGCGGGGTCCTACGAGCAGTACTTC
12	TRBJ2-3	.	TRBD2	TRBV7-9	CASSLSGGGQYF	TGTGCCAGCAGCTTGTCTGGCGGGGGGCAGTATTTT
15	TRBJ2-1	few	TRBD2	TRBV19	CASSIGAGGPHEQFF	TGTGCCAGTAGTATCGGAGCGGGAGGCCCCCATGAGCAGTTCTTC
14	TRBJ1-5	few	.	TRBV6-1	CASSENTVEGPQHF	TGTGCCAGCAGTGAAAACACGGTGGAGGGGCCCCAGCATTTT
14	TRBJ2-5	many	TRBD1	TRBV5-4	CASSTGTAQETQYF	TGTGCCAGCAGCACTGGGACAGCACAAGAGACCCAGTACTTC
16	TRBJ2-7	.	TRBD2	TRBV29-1	CSVAPLVGGPATTQYF	TGCAGCGTTGCCCCACTAGTGGGAGGGCCCGCGACTACGCAGTACTTC
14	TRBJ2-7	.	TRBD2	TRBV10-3	CAIRNGTSGYEQYF	TGTGCCATCAGAAACGGGACTAGTGGGTACGAGCAGTACTTC
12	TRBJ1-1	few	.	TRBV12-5	CASGQMNTEAFF	TGTGCTAGTGGTCAAATGAACACTGAAGCTTTCTTT
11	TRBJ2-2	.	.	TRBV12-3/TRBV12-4	CASSETGELFF	TGTGCCAGCAGTGAGACCGGGGAGCTGTTTTTT
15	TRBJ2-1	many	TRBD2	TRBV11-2	CASSTSGLSYNEQFF	TGTGCCAGCAGCACTAGCGGGCTATCCTACAATGAGCAGTTCTTC
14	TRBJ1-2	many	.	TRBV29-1	CSARGPGDGYGYTF	TGCAGCGCAAGGGGTCCGGGGGACGGCTATGGCTACACCTTC
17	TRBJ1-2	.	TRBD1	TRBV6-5	CASRGQGARPTNYGYTF	TGTGCCAGCAGGGGACAGGGGGCACGACCTACTAACTATGGCTACACCTTC
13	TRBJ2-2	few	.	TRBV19	CASSTDRSGELFF	TGTGCCAGTAGTACCGACCGAAGCGGGGAGCTGTTTTTT
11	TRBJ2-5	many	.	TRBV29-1	CSVGGVETQYF	TGCAGCGTTGGGGGTGTCGAGACCCAGTACTTC
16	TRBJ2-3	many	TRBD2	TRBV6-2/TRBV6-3	CASSSFGLASTDTQYF	TGTGCCAGCAGCTCATTCGGACTAGCATCTACAGATACGCAGTATTTT
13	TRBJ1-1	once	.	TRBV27	CASSTTYRTEAFF	TGTGCCAGCAGTACGACGTATAGGACTGAAGCTTTCTTT
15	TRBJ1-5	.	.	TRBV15	CATRLRQEGFQPQHF	TGTGCCACCCGGTTAAGACAGGAGGGGTTTCAGCCCCAGCATTTT
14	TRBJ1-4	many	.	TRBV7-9	CASSNQSQGGKLFF	TGTGCCAGCAGCAATCAGTCCCAGGGAGGAAAACTGTTTTTT
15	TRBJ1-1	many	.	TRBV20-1	CSAQGVGQQNTEAFF	TGCAGTGCTCAAGGGGTGGGACAACAGAACACTGAAGCTTTCTTT
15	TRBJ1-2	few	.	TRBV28	CASSYPDRAFYGYTF	TGTGCCAGCAGTTATCCGGACAGAGCCTTCTATGGCTACACCTTC
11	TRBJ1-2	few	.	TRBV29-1	CSVEEYYGYTF	TGCAGCGTTGAAGAGTACTATGGCTACACCTTC
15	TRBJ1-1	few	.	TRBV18	CASSSGTIEDTEAFF	TGTGCCAGCTCATCCGGGACAATCGAGGACACTGAAGCTTTCTTT
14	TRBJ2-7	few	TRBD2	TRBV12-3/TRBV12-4	CASSPSGTRDEQYF	TGTGCCAGCAGTCCTAGCGGGACGAGGGATGAGCAGTACTTC
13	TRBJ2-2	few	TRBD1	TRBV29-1	CSVRQGNTGELFF	TGCAGCGTGAGACAGGGAAACACCGGGGAGCTGTTTTTT
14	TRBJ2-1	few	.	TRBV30	CAWRRAEPYNEQFF	TGTGCCTGGAGAAGGGCGGAACCCTACAATGAGCAGTTCTTC
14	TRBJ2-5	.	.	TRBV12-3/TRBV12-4	CASSYGGREETQYF	TGTGCCAGCAGTTATGGGGGGCGCGAAGAGACCCAGTACTTC
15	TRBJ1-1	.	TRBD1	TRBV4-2	CASSLSPGQGAGAFF	TGTGCCAGCAGCCTTAGTCCCGGACAGGGGGCAGGAGCTTTCTTT
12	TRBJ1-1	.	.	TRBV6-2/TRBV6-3	CASSVIGTEAFF	TGTGCCAGCAGTGTGATTGGGACTGAAGCTTTCTTT
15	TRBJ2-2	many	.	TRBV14	CASSQGAPGWRELFF	TGTGCCAGCAGCCAAGGAGCCCCCGGGTGGCGGGAGCTGTTTTTT
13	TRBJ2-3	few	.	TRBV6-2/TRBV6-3	CASLGARTDTQYF	TGTGCCAGTTTGGGGGCCCGCACAGATACGCAGTATTTT
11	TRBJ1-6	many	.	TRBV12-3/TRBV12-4	CASREQGSLHF	TGTGCCAGCAGGGAACAGGGTTCCCTCCACTTT
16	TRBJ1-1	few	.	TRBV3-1	CASSISRGVMNTEAFF	TGTGCCAGCAGCATTTCCAGGGGAGTCATGAACACTGAAGCTTTCTTT
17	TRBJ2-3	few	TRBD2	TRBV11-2	CASSPPGLAGPPNTQYF	TGTGCCAGCAGCCCGCCGGGACTAGCGGGGCCCCCGAATACGCAGTATTTT
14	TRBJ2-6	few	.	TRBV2	CASSAASGANVLTF	TGTGCCAGCAGTGCGGCTTCTGGGGCCAACGTCCTGACTTTC